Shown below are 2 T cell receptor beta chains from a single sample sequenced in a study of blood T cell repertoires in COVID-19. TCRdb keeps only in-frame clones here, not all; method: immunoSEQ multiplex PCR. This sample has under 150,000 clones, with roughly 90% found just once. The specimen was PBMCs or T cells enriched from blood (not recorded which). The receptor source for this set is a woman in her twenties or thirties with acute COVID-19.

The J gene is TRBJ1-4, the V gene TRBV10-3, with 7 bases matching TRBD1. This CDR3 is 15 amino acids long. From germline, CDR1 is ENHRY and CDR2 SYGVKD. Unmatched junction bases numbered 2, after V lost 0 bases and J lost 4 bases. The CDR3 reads CAISESGQYNEKLFF. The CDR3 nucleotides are TGTGCCATCAGTGAGTCGGGACAGTATAATGAAAAACTGTTTTTT.

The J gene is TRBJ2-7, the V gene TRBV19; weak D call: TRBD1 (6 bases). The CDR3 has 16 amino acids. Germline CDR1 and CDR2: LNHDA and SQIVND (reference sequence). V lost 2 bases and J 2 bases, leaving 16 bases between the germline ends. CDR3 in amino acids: CASSIRGEQGTYEQYF. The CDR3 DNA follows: TGTGCCAGTAGTATAAGAGGAGAACAGGGAACCTACGAGCAGTACTTC.